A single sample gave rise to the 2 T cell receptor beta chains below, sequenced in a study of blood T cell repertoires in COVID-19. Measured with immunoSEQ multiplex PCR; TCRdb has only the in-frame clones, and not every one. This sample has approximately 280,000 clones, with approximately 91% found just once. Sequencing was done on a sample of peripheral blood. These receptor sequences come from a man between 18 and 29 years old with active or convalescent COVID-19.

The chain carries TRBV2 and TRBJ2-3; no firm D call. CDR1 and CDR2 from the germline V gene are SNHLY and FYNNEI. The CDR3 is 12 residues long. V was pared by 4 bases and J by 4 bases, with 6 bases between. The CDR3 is CASSGGADTQYF. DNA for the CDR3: TGTGCCAGCAGTGGAGGAGCAGATACGCAGTATTTT. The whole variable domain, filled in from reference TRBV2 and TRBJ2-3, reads EPEVTQTPSHQVTQMGQEVILRCVPISNHLYFYWYRQILGQKVEFLVSFYNNEISEKSEIFDDQFSVERPDGSNFTLKIRSTKLEDSAMYFCASSGGADTQYFGPGTRLTVL.

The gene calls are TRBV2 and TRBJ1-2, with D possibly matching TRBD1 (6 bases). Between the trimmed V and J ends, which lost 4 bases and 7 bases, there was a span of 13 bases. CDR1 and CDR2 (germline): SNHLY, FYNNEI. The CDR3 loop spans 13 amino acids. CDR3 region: CASSVAQGPGYTF. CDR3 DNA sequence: TGTGCCAGCAGTGTTGCTCAGGGGCCTGGCTACACCTTC.